These 27 T cell receptor beta chains share one sample of origin, sequenced in a study of blood T cell repertoires in COVID-19. Clones were read by immunoSEQ multiplex PCR, and TCRdb kept only the in-frame ones, dropping some. The repertoire holds around 300,000 clones, approximately 90% seen once, with 2% in the top ten. Sample: PBMCs or T cells enriched from blood (not recorded which). The receptors shown here come from a woman aged 60 to 75 in a cohort exposed to, infected with or recovered from COVID-19 (not recorded which).

In nucleotides, the CDR3 is TGTGCCAGCAGAATGACAGGGATGAGGGAAAAACTGTTTTTT. As protein: CASRMTGMREKLFF. The chain combines TRBV27 with TRBJ1-4; 7 nucleotides match TRBD1. Trimming took 6 bases from V and 8 from J; bases not matched to a gene: 9. The CDR3 spans 14 residues. The V gene's germline CDR1 is MNHEY and CDR2 SMNVEV (reference sequence).

This clone was recorded a few times. The rearrangement joins TRBV19 to TRBJ1-1; TRBD1 is a possible D gene (6 bases). Trimming took 8 bases from V and 1 from J, leaving 17 bases between them. The CDR3 consists of 15 residues. Looked up from germline, CDR1 is LNHDA and CDR2 is SQIVND (reference sequence). The CDR3 DNA sequence: TGTGCCAGTCTAGGGGGGGCTCACTCGAACACTGAAGCTTTCTTT. Protein sequence: CASLGGAHSNTEAFF.

The J gene is TRBJ2-3, the V gene TRBV7-9, with TRBD2 matching over 12 bases. Unmatched junction bases numbered 9, after V lost 5 bases and J lost 0 bases. The germline gives CDR1 SEHNR, CDR2 FQNEAQ (reference sequence). CDR3 length: 18 residues. CDR3 protein: CASSPRTSGKRSTDTQYF. The CDR3 DNA follows: TGTGCCAGCAGCCCCCGGACTAGCGGGAAACGTAGCACAGATACGCAGTATTTT. Full variable domain (missing parts from reference TRBV7-9 and TRBJ2-3): DTGVSQNPRHKITKRGQNVTFRCDPISEHNRLYWYRQTLGQGPEFLTYFQNEAQLEKSRLLSDRFSAERPKGSFSTLEIQRTEQGDSAMYLCASSPRTSGKRSTDTQYFGPGTRLTVL.

The CDR3, as DNA: TGTGCCAGCAGCTTCTCCGGGGAGCTGTTTTTT. Its protein product is CASSFSGELFF. This sequence joins TRBV5-4 and TRBJ2-2; unclear D gene. This CDR3 has 11 residues. V gave up 2 bases and J gave up 6 bases, with 2 bases separating them. From germline, CDR1 is SGHNT and CDR2 YYREEE (reference sequence).

This clone was observed once. This CDR3 is CASSLIPLSGGRANEQFF. The DNA of the CDR3 is TGTGCCAGCAGCTTAATCCCACTGAGTGGCGGGAGGGCCAATGAGCAGTTCTTC. The chain employs TRBV7-3 and TRBJ2-1; 9 nucleotides line up with TRBD2. Germline-derived CDR1 and CDR2 are SGHTA and FQGTGA. The length of the CDR3 is 18 residues. V trimming: 1 base; J trimming: 6 bases; junction bases outside the gene matches: 13.

The chain uses TRBV9 and TRBJ1-6, with 7 bases that match TRBD1. The germline CDR1 and CDR2 sequences are SGDLS and YYNGEE. The CDR3 has 15 amino acids. J was trimmed by 2 bases and V by 4 bases; bases with no gene match: 3. Here the CDR3 reads CASSPGTAYNSPLHF. The CDR3 DNA reads as TGTGCCAGCAGCCCTGGGACAGCCTATAATTCACCCCTCCACTTT.

The chain recombines TRBV6-5 with TRBJ1-5; possibly TRBD1 for D (5 bases). Trimming stripped 4 bases from V and 0 bases from J, with 10 bases between. The germline V gene encodes CDR1 MNHEY and CDR2 SVGAGI. The CDR3 is 15 residues long. CDR3 region: CASSSYQGSNQPQHF. Written as DNA, the CDR3 is TGTGCCAGCAGTTCGTACCAGGGTAGCAATCAGCCCCAGCATTTT.

As to this clone: This sample also contains other DNA sequences that code for the same CDR3. The CDR3 protein is CASRPQGTGELFF. In DNA form, the CDR3 reads TGTGCCAGCAGACCCCAGGGAACCGGGGAGCTGTTTTTT. The chain carries TRBV12-3 or TRBV12-4 and TRBJ2-2, with a possible D match to TRBD1 (5 bases). This CDR3 is built from 13 residues. Deletions cut 6 bases from V and 5 bases from J, with 10 bases between.

This chain uses TRBV28 with TRBJ2-3, with 11 bases fitting TRBD2. The CDR3 extends over 16 amino acids. CDR1 is MDHEN and CDR2 is SYDVKM in the germline V gene. J gave up 4 bases and V 5 bases, and 8 bases lay outside the gene matches. The CDR3 region is CASSPQLAGAPDTQYF. The CDR3 bases are TGTGCCAGCAGTCCCCAACTAGCGGGAGCTCCAGATACGCAGTATTTT.

In its sample, this clone was seen a few times. This chain links TRBV2 with TRBJ1-5, with D perhaps matching TRBD1 (5 bases). The V gene's germline CDR1 is SNHLY and CDR2 FYNNEI. This CDR3 region has 16 residues. V was cut by 3 bases and J by 3 bases, with 15 bases left in between. The CDR3 region has the DNA TGTGCCAGCAGTGAGGCGGGGGTCCCTTCCAATCAGCCCCAGCATTTT. Its translation: CASSEAGVPSNQPQHF.

The rearrangement uses TRBV10-3 and TRBJ1-5; a weak D match, TRBD1 (6 bases). The V end lost 4 bases, the J end lost 0 bases, and 10 bases lay between the germline ends. This CDR3 comprises 15 residues. Germline lookup yields CDR1 ENHRY and CDR2 SYGVKD. In DNA, the CDR3 is TGTGCCATCAGTGCCGGACAGAGTAGCAATCAGCCCCAGCATTTT. It translates to CAISAGQSSNQPQHF.

The chain is built from TRBV28 and TRBJ2-1, with 7 bases lining up with TRBD1. The ends lost 3 bases at V and 7 bases at J; junction bases unmatched: 3. The CDR3 length is 13 residues. Germline CDR1 and CDR2: MDHEN and SYDVKM. This CDR3 reads CASSLTGLNEQFF. The CDR3 DNA sequence: TGTGCCAGCAGTTTGACAGGGTTGAATGAGCAGTTCTTC.

This clone was recorded once. DNA for the CDR3: TGTGCCAGCAGCGTAGCTGGGGGGGAGTGGTACAATGAGCAGTTCTTC. As protein: CASSVAGGEWYNEQFF. The V call is TRBV9, the J call TRBJ2-1, with TRBD2 matching over 7 bases. CDR3 size: 16 residues. Germline V gene sequence: CDR1 SGDLS, CDR2 YYNGEE. V shed 0 bases and J 4 bases; nucleotides not matched to a gene: 7.

The J gene is TRBJ2-2, the V gene TRBV6-5; 9 bases line up with TRBD1. Germline assignment: CDR1 MNHEY and CDR2 SVGAGI. The trim removed 4 bases at V and 2 bases at J, leaving 5 bases unmatched. The CDR3 extends over 16 amino acids. The CDR3: CASSSQGAKNTGELFF. The CDR3 DNA sequence: TGTGCCAGCAGTTCACAGGGGGCGAAAAACACCGGGGAGCTGTTTTTT.

This rearrangement joins TRBV19 to TRBJ2-3, with a weak D call TRBD1 (8 bases). CDR3 length: 14 residues. The V end lost 3 bases, the J end lost 7 bases, and 14 bases lay between the germline ends. Germline assignment: CDR1 LNHDA and CDR2 SQIVND (reference sequence). The CDR3 here is CASSMDREGYTQYF. CDR3 nucleotide sequence: TGTGCCAGTAGTATGGACAGGGAGGGTTATACGCAGTATTTT.

J is TRBJ1-5 and V is TRBV19, with D perhaps matching TRBD1 (5 bases). Germline values: CDR1 LNHDA, CDR2 SQIVND (reference sequence). The CDR3 covers 18 residues. V lost 2 bases and J 1 base, leaving 18 bases between the germline ends. The CDR3: CASSISLRGEWSNQPQHF. CDR3 nucleotides: TGTGCCAGTAGTATATCTCTGCGGGGGGAATGGAGCAATCAGCCCCAGCATTTT.

This rearrangement joins TRBV27 to TRBJ1-5; D not resolved. Per germline, CDR1 MNHEY and CDR2 SMNVEV (reference sequence). This CDR3 region has 15 residues. Trimming took 4 bases from V and 2 from J, leaving 12 bases between them. CDR3 bases: TGTGCCAGCAGTTACGGCGGGATGGGCAATCAGCCCCAGCATTTT. Translation: CASSYGGMGNQPQHF.

This clone was found once. The chain couples TRBV27 to TRBJ2-5; D perhaps matches TRBD2 (5 bases). CDR1 is MNHEY, CDR2 SMNVEV, per germline (reference sequence). This CDR3 has 14 residues. V was clipped by 5 bases and J by 1 base, with 11 bases between them. The CDR3 sequence is CASSLTRSQETQYF. CDR3 bases: TGTGCCAGCAGTCTCACTAGGTCCCAAGAGACCCAGTACTTC.

In DNA form, the CDR3 reads TGTGCCAGCAGCTCGGGGGAACAGCAGTACTTC. Encoded protein: CASSSGEQQYF. The V gene is TRBV5-4, the J gene TRBJ2-7, with TRBD2 as a possible D gene (6 bases). Trimming pared 3 bases from V and 8 bases from J, leaving 9 bases between. Per germline, CDR1 SGHNT and CDR2 YYREEE (reference sequence). The CDR3 length is 11 residues.

The genes are TRBV19 and TRBJ2-7; possibly TRBD1 for D (7 bases). V dropped 8 bases and J dropped 6 bases, with 14 bases sitting between them. Germline values: CDR1 LNHDA, CDR2 SQIVND (reference sequence). The length of the CDR3 is 12 residues. As DNA, the CDR3 is TGTGCCAGTTCTGGTCAGGGGGGCGAGCAGTACTTC. Translation gives CASSGQGGEQYF.

The chain joins TRBV16 to TRBJ2-1; 7 nucleotides match TRBD2. CDR3 size: 15 residues. V trimming: 4 bases; J trimming: 3 bases; junction bases outside the gene matches: 6. CDR1 and CDR2 (germline): KGHSY, FQNENV. CDR3 sequence: CASSPGVAGYNEQFF. The CDR3 nucleotides read TGTGCCAGCAGCCCCGGGGTAGCGGGCTACAATGAGCAGTTCTTC.

Note on this clone: The same CDR3 also results from other DNA sequences found in this sample. The genes are TRBV28 and TRBJ1-1; TRBD1 aligns across 7 bases. Per germline, CDR1 MDHEN and CDR2 SYDVKM. The CDR3 loop spans 14 amino acids. After removal of 5 bases from V and 1 base from J, the junction contained 4 bases not matched to a gene. The CDR3 DNA reads as TGTGCCAGCAGTCCAGGGGGTCGGAACACTGAAGCTTTCTTT. Its protein product is CASSPGGRNTEAFF.

This sequence joins TRBV25-1 and TRBJ2-1; tentative D call: TRBD2 (5 bases). The germline CDR1 and CDR2 sequences are MGHDK and SYGVNS. CDR3 length equals 13 residues. V was pared by 7 bases and J by 6 bases, with 13 bases between. The CDR3 here is CASTGSPGNEQFF. The CDR3 nucleotides are TGTGCCAGCACGGGGTCTCCCGGCAATGAGCAGTTCTTC.

As for this clone: The junction departs from germline at one end; a sequencing error may be responsible. The chain carries TRBV20-1 and TRBJ2-1; possibly TRBD2 for D (5 bases). Germline V lookup: CDR1 DFQATT, CDR2 SNEGSKA (reference sequence). The length of the CDR3 is 10 residues. CDR3 amino acids: CSASRNEQFF. CDR3 coding DNA: TGCAGCGCTAGCCGCAATGAGCAGTTCTTC.

This clone is a singleton in its sample. This chain uses TRBV11-2 with TRBJ2-1; TRBD1 agrees at 9 bases. Germline loops: CDR1 SGHAT, CDR2 FQNNGV. The CDR3 contains 16 residues. Trimming removed 4 bases from V and 2 bases from J; junction bases left unmatched: 6. CDR3 amino acids: CASSSRTGEAYNEQFF. The CDR3 DNA reads as TGTGCCAGCAGCTCTCGGACAGGGGAAGCCTACAATGAGCAGTTCTTC.

The V and J genes are TRBV4-2 and TRBJ2-2; the D gene is possibly TRBD2 (6 bases). Germline V CDR1 and CDR2: LGHNA, YNFKEQ. The V end was cut by 4 bases, the J end by 2 bases, with 14 bases between. This CDR3 spans 16 amino acids. The CDR3 bases are TGTGCCAGCAGCCGGTCGGGACTCGACAACACCGGGGAGCTGTTTTTT. Its translation: CASSRSGLDNTGELFF.

The rearrangement joins TRBV30 to TRBJ1-2; 7 positions agree with TRBD1. Germline CDR1 reads GTSNPN; CDR2 reads SVGIG (reference sequence). V gave up 4 bases and J gave up 2 bases; unmatched junction bases: 4. The CDR3 is 13 amino acids. The CDR3 here is CAWTKGQNYGYTF. The CDR3 nucleotides are TGTGCCTGGACCAAGGGACAGAACTATGGCTACACCTTC. The full variable domain, in which reference TRBV30 and TRBJ1-2 provide the parts outside the CDR3, is SQTIHQWPATLVQPVGSPLSLECTVEGTSNPNLYWYRQAAGRGLQLLFYSVGIGQISSEVPQNLSASRPQDRQFILSSKKLLLSDSGFYLCAWTKGQNYGYTFGSGTRLTVV.